Described below is a single T cell receptor beta chain sequence and its context. Its specificity is unknown. The data belong to a study of OX40 agonist ivuxolimab in advanced cancers. Study summary: The study reported partial responses in three patients: one hepatocellular carcinoma, two cutaneous melanoma. Whole-study results and caveats: Low normalized T-cell clonal expansion was additionally recorded for some nonresponders.

Exclusion of a patient followed from autoimmune disease history or systemic immunosuppression. Collection of blood occurred at baseline, at cycle 4 day 1, and at cycle 7 day 1. The repertoire was sequenced with immunoSEQ multiplex PCR; TCRdb's copy has only in-frame clones and lacks some. This sample has 37,000 or so clones, with almost 80% found just once. Germline-derived CDR1 and CDR2 are SQVTM and ANQGSEA. The CDR3 consists of 14 residues. V gave up 1 base and J gave up 7 bases, with 14 bases separating them. This receptor was obtained from an adult with an advanced solid tumor such as melanoma, head and neck, liver or kidney cancer. The chain uses TRBV29-1 and TRBJ2-1; D gene uncertain. Specimen: CD4+ or CD8+ T cells sorted from blood, collected in a trial of the OX40 agonist ivuxolimab. The CDR3 DNA sequence: TGCAGCGTTGAAGTGGTAGGCTCGACAAATGAGCAGTTCTTC. It is translated as CSVEVVGSTNEQFF.